This T cell receptor beta chain was identified in a study of blood T cell repertoires in COVID-19. Study overall: From the United States, Italy and Spain came samples of acute and convalescent COVID-19. In each case, the material was cDNA or gDNA derived from T cells, B-cell-depleted T cells, or PBMCs.

Looked up from germline, CDR1 is SGHRS and CDR2 is YFSETQ. The CDR3 sequence is 15 residues long. The V end lost 4 bases, the J end lost 3 bases, and 14 bases lay between the germline ends. Original data processing: From reference gene primer amplification, estimates of nucleated cell counts were derived. Repertoires were generated with immunoSEQ multiplex PCR, while TCRdb's copy carries only in-frame clones and drops some. V and J calls and clone size are those listed in that table; D and trimming were worked out from the DNA. The table lists around 80,000 clones, around 88% of them singletons. Specimen: peripheral blood. The J gene is TRBJ2-1, the V gene TRBV5-1, with unresolved D. The clonotype comes from a woman over 75 with acute or convalescent COVID-19. The CDR3 DNA reads TGCGCCAGCAGCCTCGCCCTAGGATACTACAATGAGCAGTTCTTC. The encoded protein is CASSLALGYYNEQFF.